This is a list of T cell receptor beta chains from one sample in a study of blood T cell repertoires in COVID-19. Data came from immunoSEQ multiplex PCR; TCRdb stores just in-frame clones and leaves some out. The table lists 46,000 or so clones, approximately 88% of them singletons. The sample comprised peripheral blood. The receptors shown here come from a man aged 45-60 years with acute or convalescent COVID-19. The CDR3 runs from the conserved cysteine through the conserved F or W. The order of the fields is CDR3 length, V gene, J gene, CDR3 protein.

>17|TRBV5-1|TRBJ2-5
CASSLGTSGRPEETQYF
>14|TRBV3-1/TRBV3-2|TRBJ1-1
CASSQASGATEAFF
>13|TRBV7-9|TRBJ1-4
CASSLDRNEKLFF
>14|TRBV27|TRBJ2-1
CASKGDRSYNEQFF
>11|TRBV7-9|TRBJ2-7
CASSGNYEQYF
>15|TRBV19|TRBJ2-3
CASSFRGRLEDTQYF
>15|TRBV2|TRBJ1-6
CASSKLHPRGSPLHF
>16|TRBV19|TRBJ1-4
CASRSRRDATNEKLFF
>12|TRBV6-5|TRBJ1-6
CATGVVNSPLHF
>17|TRBV3-1/TRBV3-2|TRBJ2-2
CATPTGGLLSFGGELFF
>18|TRBV5-1|TRBJ1-2
CASSLAPNPLTGLGGYTF
>13|TRBV6-5|TRBJ2-5
CASKVEGRETQYF
>16|TRBV7-2|TRBJ2-3
CASSYSAGLAADTQYF
>13|TRBV5-1|TRBJ1-1
CASSLFGNTEAFF
>17|TRBV7-3|TRBJ2-3
CASSLTGLAGGIDTQYF
>19|TRBV9|TRBJ1-1
CASSQDLPGQGTLNTEAFF
>13|TRBV18|TRBJ1-2
CASSPDPQAGYTF
>16|TRBV5-6|TRBJ1-3
CASSLLGQGMENTIYF
>18|TRBV23-1|TRBJ2-1
CASSQLGDGTSVYNEQFF
>17|TRBV4-2|TRBJ1-5
CASSQEPQGAIGQPQHF
>16|TRBV7-2|TRBJ2-7
CASSLTSGRAWDEQYF
>16|TRBV27|TRBJ1-2
CASSLSGQGGNYGYTF
>14|TRBV28|TRBJ1-5
CASSLSLENQPQHF
>18|TRBV28|TRBJ1-5
CASSSQPPGQAVAQPQHF
>14|TRBV11-1|TRBJ1-1
CASSFSQTFKGAFF
>15|TRBV6-1|TRBJ2-1
CASSEAPGTSDEQFF
>12|TRBV3-1/TRBV3-2|TRBJ2-7
CASSHLSGEQYF
>13|TRBV2|TRBJ1-4
CASSALQGGKLFF
>17|TRBV11-2|TRBJ2-2
CASIPRADSRATGELFF
>13|TRBV10-1|TRBJ2-3
CASSERGPDTQYF
>16|TRBV6-1|TRBJ2-7
CASSAPVIAGDYEQYF
>13|TRBV5-1|TRBJ1-1
CASSRQSNTEAFF
>14|TRBV9|TRBJ1-2
CASSVGTALYGYTF
>12|TRBV2|TRBJ1-1
CASRAGFLEAFF
>17|TRBV5-4|TRBJ2-2
CASSTPTSGRSTGELFF
>12|TRBV7-3|TRBJ2-7
CASSSLTGEQYF
>13|TRBV4-1|TRBJ2-7
CASSQEFGFEQYF
>13|TRBV2|TRBJ2-5
CASSEYSQETQYF
>13|TRBV5-1|TRBJ2-7
CASRLAGPYEQYF
>13|TRBV21-1|TRBJ1-1
CASSKQGNTEAFF